A selection of T cell receptor beta chains follows, all from one sample in a study of T cell responses to AZD1222 COVID-19 vaccine. Using immunoSEQ multiplex PCR, the repertoire was profiled, and TCRdb retains in-frame clones only, with some absent. The table records roughly 25,000 clones, around 86% of them present only once. The sample here was peripheral blood, taken 28 days after the second AZD1222 dose. The receptor set was obtained from an adult who received the AZD1222 COVID-19 vaccine. Each CDR3 is given with its conserved first and last residue. D genes are given only for firm matches. Clone size is stated in some rows and not others, as once, few, many or a class when expanded.

TRBD1,TRBV19,-,TRBJ1-5,CASSIQGAVQPQHF,TGTGCCAGTAGTATACAGGGGGCGGTTCAGCCCCAGCATTTT
-,TRBV10-3,-,TRBJ1-1,CANRADSPEAFF,TGTGCCAACAGGGCGGACAGCCCTGAAGCTTTCTTT
-,TRBV19,-,TRBJ2-5,CASSIEGGMGIQTQYF,TGTGCCAGTAGTATAGAGGGGGGAATGGGGATACAGACCCAGTACTTC
-,TRBV21-1,-,TRBJ1-5,CASSIPREFNQPQHF,TGTGCCAGCAGCATTCCCCGGGAGTTCAATCAGCCCCAGCATTTT
-,TRBV19,-,TRBJ2-7,CASSMPGDKVEQYF,TGTGCCAGTAGTATGCCTGGGGATAAAGTCGAGCAGTACTTC
-,TRBV4-2,few,TRBJ1-2,CASSQVTGPFNYGYTF,TGTGCCAGCAGCCAAGTCACGGGTCCTTTTAACTATGGCTACACCTTC
-,TRBV20-1,-,TRBJ1-3,CSASHGSGNTIYF,TGCAGTGCTAGTCACGGCTCTGGAAACACCATATATTTT
-,TRBV28,few,TRBJ2-7,CASSLTVPPYEQYF,TGTGCCAGCAGTTTGACAGTTCCTCCCTACGAGCAGTACTTC
TRBD2,TRBV5-4,-,TRBJ2-1,CASSSGLAGAPPRPYNEQFF,TGTGCCAGCAGCTCGGGACTAGCGGGAGCTCCACCTCGCCCCTACAATGAGCAGTTCTTC
TRBD1,TRBV7-2,-,TRBJ2-2,CASSLEAGRGLVFF,TGTGCCAGCAGCTTAGAAGCGGGCAGGGGGCTAGTGTTTTTT
-,TRBV27,-,TRBJ1-2,CASSLSHKGGYTF,TGTGCCAGCAGTTTATCCCATAAGGGTGGCTACACCTTC
-,TRBV28,-,TRBJ1-2,CASSSLRRDPNYGYTF,TGTGCCAGCAGTTCCCTCCGCAGAGATCCTAACTATGGCTACACCTTC
TRBD1,TRBV6-6,-,TRBJ2-2,CATLGTGGRSGELFF,TGTGCCACCCTTGGGACAGGGGGTCGATCCGGGGAGCTGTTTTTT
-,TRBV7-9,-,TRBJ2-1,CASSTRENNEQFF,TGTGCCAGCAGCACGCGCGAAAACAATGAGCAGTTCTTC
TRBD2,TRBV10-3,-,TRBJ2-7,CAISGGLAGISYEQYF,TGTGCCATCAGTGGGGGTCTAGCGGGGATCTCCTACGAGCAGTACTTC
-,TRBV19,once,TRBJ1-5,CASSTDRLKGDGSNQPQHF,TGTGCCAGTAGTACTGATAGGTTGAAGGGGGATGGTAGCAATCAGCCCCAGCATTTT
TRBD1,TRBV6-2/TRBV6-3,-,TRBJ1-4,CASSYDRAEKLFF,TGTGCCAGCAGTTACGACAGGGCGGAAAAACTGTTTTTT
TRBD1,TRBV10-3,-,TRBJ1-5,CAISAQGALSNQPQHF,TGTGCCATCAGTGCTCAGGGGGCTCTAAGCAATCAGCCCCAGCATTTT
-,TRBV5-1,-,TRBJ2-2,CASRVTSYTGELFF,TGCGCCAGCAGGGTTACATCGTACACCGGGGAGCTGTTTTTT
-,TRBV3-1/TRBV3-2,-,TRBJ2-3,CASSRLDTDTQYF,TGTGCCAGCAGCCGACTCGACACAGATACGCAGTATTTT
-,TRBV3-1/TRBV3-2,-,TRBJ1-1,CASSQNRATEAFF,TGTGCCAGCAGCCAGAACAGGGCCACTGAAGCTTTCTTT
-,TRBV28,-,TRBJ1-2,CASSPGQHYGYTF,TGTGCCAGCAGCCCCGGCCAGCACTATGGCTACACCTTC
-,TRBV5-8,few,TRBJ1-2,CASSVGGVNSYGYTF,TGTGCCAGCAGTGTCGGGGGGGTGAATTCCTATGGCTACACCTTC
TRBD2,TRBV7-2,-,TRBJ2-5,CASSLVVGGLAPSMETQYF,TGTGCCAGCAGCTTAGTAGTGGGCGGACTAGCGCCCTCCATGGAGACCCAGTACTTC
-,TRBV12-3/TRBV12-4,-,TRBJ2-3,CASSFRITDTQYF,TGTGCCAGCAGTTTCCGCATAACAGATACGCAGTATTTT
-,TRBV28,-,TRBJ1-2,CASRFRTFYTF,TGTGCCAGCAGATTCCGGACCTTCTACACCTTC
-,TRBV29-1,-,TRBJ1-1,CSVEPGNTEAFF,TGCAGCGTTGAACCAGGGAACACTGAAGCTTTCTTT
-,TRBV5-4,-,TRBJ2-7,CASSLRGSYEQYF,TGTGCCAGCAGCTTGCGGGGTTCCTACGAGCAGTACTTC
-,TRBV7-3,-,TRBJ1-1,CASSARGAQGDTEAFF,TGTGCCAGCAGCGCCCGGGGAGCTCAAGGGGACACTGAAGCTTTCTTT
TRBD2,TRBV19,-,TRBJ2-7,CASSPGGGRSYEQYF,TGTGCCAGTAGCCCCGGGGGAGGGAGGTCCTACGAGCAGTACTTC
-,TRBV7-3,-,TRBJ1-1,CASSISPNTEAFF,TGTGCCAGCAGCATATCTCCGAACACTGAAGCTTTCTTT
TRBD1,TRBV18,-,TRBJ2-6,CASSRKGAGTEAYGANVLTF,TGTGCCAGCTCACGAAAGGGGGCCGGGACAGAAGCTTATGGGGCCAACGTCCTGACTTTC
-,TRBV25-1,-,TRBJ1-5,CASSDLYWAAHSNQPQHF,TGTGCCAGCAGTGACCTTTACTGGGCAGCGCATAGCAATCAGCCCCAGCATTTT
-,TRBV7-9,once,TRBJ2-3,CASSLVGSDTQYF,TGTGCCAGCAGCTTAGTTGGGTCAGATACGCAGTATTTT
-,TRBV4-2,-,TRBJ2-1,CASSLLPGQARAPEGEQFF,TGTGCCAGCAGCCTCCTCCCGGGTCAGGCGAGGGCCCCCGAGGGGGAGCAGTTCTTC
-,TRBV19,-,TRBJ2-5,CASSIVLDAGETQYF,TGTGCCAGTAGTATAGTTTTAGATGCCGGGGAGACCCAGTACTTC
TRBD1,TRBV6-5,-,TRBJ1-2,CASISGTGDYYGYTF,TGTGCCAGCATTTCCGGGACAGGAGACTACTATGGCTACACCTTC
-,TRBV6-5,-,TRBJ1-2,CASSYSRWVPGDGYTF,TGTGCCAGCAGTTACTCGAGATGGGTACCCGGGGATGGCTACACCTTC
-,TRBV21-1,-,TRBJ1-2,CASSPKGVRLANYGYTF,TGTGCCAGCAGCCCCAAGGGGGTCAGGCTCGCTAACTATGGCTACACCTTC
TRBD1,TRBV6-5,-,TRBJ2-2,CASSYVGQTNTGELFF,TGTGCCAGCAGTTACGTGGGACAGACGAACACCGGGGAGCTGTTTTTT